This entry lists 24 T cell receptor beta chains sequenced from one sample in a study of T-cell memory formation after mild COVID-19 (dated by TCRdb to about 2021). The protocol used for the library was 5' RACE. Sequenced on an Illumina NovaSeq 6000. TCRdb passed the public sequencing reads through fastp at Q25 and MiXCR, retaining productive beta sequences. Identical CDR3 protein sequences are pooled into one entry, listed with their most common genes and DNA. The sample contains approximately 180,000 distinct CDR3 sequences, roughly 16% of them found a single time. About 2% of the sample belongs to the ten largest clones. The sequenced sample was PBMCs or a T cell subset sorted from them (not recorded which). These receptors were collected from an adult woman who had mild COVID-19 (a few samples of this study predate the infection). The sample titles of this study are shuffled in the database, so cell type and time point are left out; the donor was told from shared clones.

This clonotype showed up many times. V is TRBV27 and J is TRBJ2-7; 7 bases match TRBD1. V gave up 2 bases and J gave up 4 bases; unmatched junction bases: 11. This CDR3 comprises 16 residues. Germline V lookup: CDR1 MNHEY, CDR2 SMNVEV (reference sequence). The DNA of the CDR3 is TGTGCCAGCAGTTTAGAGGGGGTTGGCAGGGGGTACGAGCAGTACTTC. Translating gives CASSLEGVGRGYEQYF.

The table lists this clonotype with a few counts. The rearrangement uses TRBV7-2 and TRBJ2-1, with TRBD2 matching 11 bases. Per germline, CDR1 SGHTA and CDR2 FQGNSA. The CDR3 extends over 16 amino acids. Unmatched junction bases numbered 7, after V lost 3 bases and J lost 6 bases. The CDR3 here is CASSFVTSGSTNEQFF. In DNA, the CDR3 is TGTGCCAGCAGCTTCGTTACTAGCGGGAGCACCAATGAGCAGTTCTTC.

V gene TRBV5-1 combines with J gene TRBJ2-1, with D possibly being TRBD1 (6 bases). With 5 bases removed from V and 6 bases from J, the gap between germline ends came to 18 bases. The germline V gene has CDR1 SGHRS and CDR2 YFSETQ. This CDR3 has 15 amino acids. CDR3 nucleotide sequence: TGCGCCAGCAGGTTTGGGACACAGTCCCCCAATGAGCAGTTCTTC. The encoded protein is CASRFGTQSPNEQFF. Full variable domain (rest looked up from reference TRBV5-1 and TRBJ2-1): KAGVTQTPRYLIKTRGQQVTLSCSPISGHRSVSWYQQTPGQGLQFLFEYFSETQRNKGNFPGRFSGRQFSNSRSEMNVSTLELGDSALYLCASRFGTQSPNEQFFGPGTRLTVL.

This clonotype was seen more than once but under ten times. The V call is TRBV4-3, the J call TRBJ1-1; TRBD1 aligns across 10 bases. This CDR3 has 15 amino acids. Trimming took 5 bases from V and 0 from J; bases not matched to a gene: 3. CDR1 is LGHNA, CDR2 YSLEER, per germline. The chain's CDR3 is CASSAGQGLNTEAFF. CDR3 coding DNA: TGCGCCAGCAGCGCGGGACAGGGGCTGAACACTGAAGCTTTCTTT.

The chain carries TRBV20-1 and TRBJ1-4; no firm D call. CDR3 length: 12 amino acids. Germline V gene sequence: CDR1 DFQATT, CDR2 SNEGSKA (reference sequence). Trimming took off 1 base at V and 6 bases at J, with 6 bases between the two ends. The CDR3 DNA sequence: TGCAGTGCTAGAGCATGGGATGAAAAACTGTTTTTT. Translating it yields CSARAWDEKLFF.

This clonotype appeared a few times. The chain uses TRBV6-2 or TRBV6-3 and TRBJ2-7; D may be TRBD1 (6 bases). Trimming stripped 2 bases from V and 2 bases from J, with 16 bases between. Germline CDR1 reads MNHEY; CDR2 reads SVGEGT. The CDR3 length is 16 residues. This chain's CDR3 is CASSYQYNRATYEQYF. CDR3 nucleotides: TGTGCCAGCAGTTACCAATATAACAGGGCCACCTACGAGCAGTACTTC.

The chain has TRBV10-3 and TRBJ2-7; no definite D call. The germline V gene has CDR1 ENHRY and CDR2 SYGVKD. CDR3 length: 11 residues. Trimming shortened V by 3 bases and J by 4 bases, and 4 bases separated the two germline ends. The CDR3 DNA sequence: TGTGCCATCAGTGATGGTTACGAGCAGTACTTC. Its translation is CAISDGYEQYF.

The chain couples TRBV5-1 to TRBJ2-4; 9 bases line up with TRBD1. Germline-derived CDR1 and CDR2 are SGHRS and YFSETQ. J lost 9 bases, V lost 4 bases, and 8 bases had no gene match. CDR3 length equals 14 residues. The chain's CDR3 is CASSRDREDGIQYF. Here the CDR3 DNA reads TGCGCCAGCAGCCGGGACAGGGAGGATGGCATTCAGTACTTC. Supplemented by reference TRBV5-1 and TRBJ2-4, the full variable domain reads KAGVTQTPRYLIKTRGQQVTLSCSPISGHRSVSWYQQTPGQGLQFLFEYFSETQRNKGNFPGRFSGRQFSNSRSEMNVSTLELGDSALYLCASSRDREDGIQYFGAGTRLSVL.

CDR3 nucleotide sequence: TGTGCCAGCAGCCGCCGGGACATGGTCGTCGAGCAGTTCTTC. This codes for CASSRRDMVVEQFF. The chain recombines TRBV11-2 with TRBJ2-1, with D perhaps matching TRBD1 (6 bases). CDR1 SGHAT and CDR2 FQNNGV come from the germline V gene. Trimming took 5 bases from V and 10 from J, leaving 18 bases between them. This CDR3 contains 14 residues.

V gene TRBV15 combines with J gene TRBJ2-3; 11 bases map to TRBD2. Germline V gene sequence: CDR1 LNHNV, CDR2 YYDKDF (reference sequence). The length of the CDR3 is 19 residues. Germline trimming cut 2 bases from V and 0 bases from J; bases unmatched to any gene: 10. The CDR3 protein is CATSRPPGTSGGSTDTQYF. The CDR3 region has the DNA TGTGCCACCAGCAGACCCCCGGGGACTAGCGGTGGGAGCACAGATACGCAGTATTTT.

This clonotype was counted between two and nine times. The chain couples TRBV24-1 to TRBJ2-2, with D perhaps matching TRBD2 (5 bases). Trimming stripped 0 bases from V and 6 bases from J, with 10 bases between. The CDR3 consists of 15 residues. The germline V gene has CDR1 KGHDR and CDR2 SFDVKD. DNA of the CDR3: TGTGCCACCAGTGATTTGGACCGGAGGCCCGGGGAGCTGTTTTTT. Amino acids: CATSDLDRRPGELFF.

In this sample, this clonotype turned up a few times. The chain couples TRBV11-2 to TRBJ2-2, with D possibly matching TRBD1 (5 bases). The length of the CDR3 is 16 residues. Trimming pared 5 bases from V and 0 bases from J, leaving 13 bases between. Germline V gives CDR1 SGHAT, CDR2 FQNNGV. DNA of the CDR3: TGTGCCAGCAGCCAGGGTACATTCGCGAACACCGGGGAGCTGTTTTTT. Its translation is CASSQGTFANTGELFF.

The CDR3 DNA is TGCGCCAGCGCTCAGGGGTTCTCCTACAATGAGCAGTTCTTC. Protein: CASAQGFSYNEQFF. This rearrangement joins TRBV5-1 to TRBJ2-1; tentatively, D is TRBD1 (6 bases). Trimming left V 7 bases short and J 0 bases short, with 11 bases between. The CDR3 extends over 14 amino acids. CDR1 SGHRS and CDR2 YFSETQ come from the germline V gene.

Only a few counts were recorded for this clonotype. This chain joins TRBV20-1 and TRBJ2-1, with 11 bases that match TRBD2. Trimming took 2 bases from V and 4 from J; bases not matched to a gene: 1. This CDR3 contains 14 residues. Germline V CDR1 and CDR2: DFQATT, SNEGSKA (reference sequence). The CDR3 DNA is TGCAGTGCTAGAAGACTAGCGGGATACAATGAGCAGTTCTTC. Its protein is CSARRLAGYNEQFF.

This clonotype was recorded a few times. This chain uses TRBV20-1 with TRBJ1-1; 10 bases match TRBD1. The CDR3 spans 14 residues. Unmatched junction bases numbered 2, after V lost 1 base and J lost 3 bases. From germline, CDR1 is DFQATT and CDR2 SNEGSKA (reference sequence). The CDR3 DNA follows: TGCAGTGCTAGAGCCGGACAGGGGGACACTGAAGCTTTCTTT. It encodes CSARAGQGDTEAFF.

This rearrangement joins TRBV6-5 to TRBJ2-7; D remains ambiguous. This CDR3 has 14 residues. Germline CDR1 reads MNHEY; CDR2 reads SVGAGI. Trimming took off 2 bases at V and 5 bases at J, with 13 bases between the two ends. The CDR3 spells CASSYRVPSDEQYF. The CDR3 nucleotides are TGTGCCAGCAGTTACCGGGTACCTAGTGACGAGCAGTACTTC.

The J gene is TRBJ2-1, the V gene TRBV5-8; 11 bases map to TRBD2. The CDR3 length is 16 residues. Trimming cost V 0 bases and J 7 bases; bases outside gene matches: 6. The V gene's germline CDR1 is SGHTS and CDR2 YDEGEE. DNA for the CDR3: TGTGCCAGCAGCTTGGGAAGACTAGCGGGGAGTAATGAGCAGTTCTTC. Its translation: CASSLGRLAGSNEQFF.

The chain carries TRBV24-1 and TRBJ2-5, with 10 bases identical to TRBD2. Looked up from germline, CDR1 is KGHDR and CDR2 is SFDVKD. The CDR3 spans 16 residues. Unmatched junction bases numbered 4, after V lost 4 bases and J lost 0 bases. The CDR3 sequence: CATSDSSGSHQETQYF. In DNA, the CDR3 is TGTGCCACCAGTGACTCTAGCGGGAGTCACCAAGAGACCCAGTACTTC.

This chain links TRBV5-1 with TRBJ2-1, with 7 bases that match TRBD2. The junction had 5 bases not matched to a gene; V was cut back by 0 bases and J by 8 bases. The CDR3 loop spans 14 amino acids. CDR1 and CDR2 from the germline V gene are SGHRS and YFSETQ. CDR3 sequence: CASSLAAGFYEQFF. CDR3 DNA sequence: TGCGCCAGCAGCTTGGCAGCGGGATTTTATGAGCAGTTCTTC.

This clonotype was observed a handful of times. CDR3 protein: CATQPVLAGAADTQYF. As DNA, the CDR3 is TGTGCCACCCAGCCGGTTCTAGCGGGAGCCGCAGATACGCAGTATTTT. The chain combines TRBV15 with TRBJ2-3; 10 bases map to TRBD2. Trimming cost V 8 bases and J 4 bases; bases outside gene matches: 12. From germline, CDR1 is LNHNV and CDR2 YYDKDF (reference sequence). This CDR3 region has 16 residues.

The chain carries TRBV24-1 and TRBJ2-1; 11 bases are a match to TRBD1. This CDR3 spans 16 amino acids. Germline V gene data show CDR1 as KGHDR and CDR2 as SFDVKD. With 0 bases clipped from V and 9 bases from J, the junction kept 6 bases outside the gene matches. CDR3 region: CATSDLRTGGLVEQFF. The CDR3 coding sequence is TGTGCCACCAGTGATTTGCGGACAGGGGGCTTGGTTGAGCAGTTCTTC.

This clonotype was detected a few times. DNA of the CDR3: TGTGCCAGCAGCCTGGGGTACACCGGGGAGCTGTTTTTT. Residues: CASSLGYTGELFF. The chain couples TRBV12-3 or TRBV12-4 to TRBJ2-2; D ambiguous. The CDR3 contains 13 residues. Trimming stripped 6 bases from V and 3 bases from J, with 8 bases between.

The chain employs TRBV29-1 and TRBJ1-1; D not resolved. The CDR3 is 14 amino acids. Between the trimmed V and J ends, which lost 7 bases and 2 bases, there was a span of 17 bases. Germline V gene data show CDR1 as SQVTM and CDR2 as ANQGSEA. The CDR3 spells CSASAASGNTEAFF. CDR3 DNA sequence: TGCAGCGCCTCGGCAGCAAGCGGCAACACTGAAGCTTTCTTT.

This clonotype was observed a handful of times. V gene TRBV5-1 combines with J gene TRBJ2-3; no clear D gene. CDR3 length: 13 residues. The germline CDR1 and CDR2 sequences are SGHRS and YFSETQ. V dropped 0 bases and J dropped 5 bases, with 7 bases sitting between them. In nucleotides, the CDR3 is TGCGCCAGCAGCTTGGGGCAAGGAGATACGCAGTATTTT. It is translated as CASSLGQGDTQYF.